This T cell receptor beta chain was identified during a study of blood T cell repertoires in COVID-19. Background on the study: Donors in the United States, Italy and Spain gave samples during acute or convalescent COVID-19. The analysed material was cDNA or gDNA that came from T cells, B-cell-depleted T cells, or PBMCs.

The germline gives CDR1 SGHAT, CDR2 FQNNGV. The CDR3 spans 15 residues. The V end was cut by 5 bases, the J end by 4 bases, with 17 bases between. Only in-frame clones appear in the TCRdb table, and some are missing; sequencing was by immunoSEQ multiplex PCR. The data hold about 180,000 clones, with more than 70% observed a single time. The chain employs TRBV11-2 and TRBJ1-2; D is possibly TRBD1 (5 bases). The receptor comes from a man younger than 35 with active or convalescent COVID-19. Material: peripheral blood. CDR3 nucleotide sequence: TGTGCCAGCAGCCCCGGGACTCTAGTTACCTATGGCTACACCTTC. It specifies CASSPGTLVTYGYTF. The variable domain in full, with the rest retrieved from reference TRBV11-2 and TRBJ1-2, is EAGVAQSPRYKIIEKRQSVAFWCNPISGHATLYWYQQILGQGPKLLIQFQNNGVVDDSQLPKDRFSAERLKGVDSTLKIQPAKLEDSAVYLCASSPGTLVTYGYTFGSGTRLTVV.